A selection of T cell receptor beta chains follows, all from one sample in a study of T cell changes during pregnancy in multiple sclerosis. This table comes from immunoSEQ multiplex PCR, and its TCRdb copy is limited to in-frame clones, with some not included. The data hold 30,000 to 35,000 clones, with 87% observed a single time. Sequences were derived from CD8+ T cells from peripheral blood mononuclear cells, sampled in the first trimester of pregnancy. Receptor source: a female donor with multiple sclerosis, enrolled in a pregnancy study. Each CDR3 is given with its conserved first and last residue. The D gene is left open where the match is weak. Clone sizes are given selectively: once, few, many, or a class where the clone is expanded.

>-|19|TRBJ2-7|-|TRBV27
TGTGCCAGCAGTTCTTCCCATGGCTCCCAGGGATATTCCCCCTACGAGCAGTACTTC
CASSSSHGSQGYSPYEQYF
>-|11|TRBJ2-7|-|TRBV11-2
TGTGCCAGCAGCTTTCAGGACGAGCAGTACTTC
CASSFQDEQYF
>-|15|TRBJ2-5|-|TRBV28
TGTGCCAGCAGTTTATTGGACAGCAACCAAGAGACCCAGTACTTC
CASSLLDSNQETQYF
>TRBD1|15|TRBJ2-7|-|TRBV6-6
TGTGCCAGCAGTTACTCACGGACAGGGATCTACGAGCAGTACTTC
CASSYSRTGIYEQYF
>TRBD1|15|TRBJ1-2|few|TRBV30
TGTGCCTGGATAGGGACAGGGCGAGGAAAGGATGGCTACACCTTC
CAWIGTGRGKDGYTF
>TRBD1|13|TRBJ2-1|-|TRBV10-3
TGTGCCATCAACAGGGGCCGAGACAATGAGCAGTTCTTC
CAINRGRDNEQFF
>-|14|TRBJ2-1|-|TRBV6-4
TGTGCCAGCAGTGACTCGAGGAGTAACAATGAGCAGTTCTTC
CASSDSRSNNEQFF
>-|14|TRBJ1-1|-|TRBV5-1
TGCGCCAGCAGCTTGGGACATTCGAACACTGAAGCTTTCTTT
CASSLGHSNTEAFF
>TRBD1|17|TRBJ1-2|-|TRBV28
TGTGCCAGCATCCCACAGGGGGCAGGGTATGCCTATAGTGGCTACACCTTC
CASIPQGAGYAYSGYTF
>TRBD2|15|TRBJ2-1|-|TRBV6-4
TGTGCCAGCAGTCCCGGGACTAGTGACTACAATGAGCAGTTCTTC
CASSPGTSDYNEQFF
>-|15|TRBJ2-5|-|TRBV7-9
TGTGCCAGCAGCTTTTCCCTCCAAAGGGGAGAGACCCAGTACTTC
CASSFSLQRGETQYF
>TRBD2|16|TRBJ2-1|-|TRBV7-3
TGTGCCAGCAGCTTAAGGCCTAGCGGGATCTACAATGAGCAGTTCTTC
CASSLRPSGIYNEQFF
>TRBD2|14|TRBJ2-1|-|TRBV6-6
TGTGCCAGCAGAGACAAACTAGCGGGAGCTGAGCAGTTCTTC
CASRDKLAGAEQFF
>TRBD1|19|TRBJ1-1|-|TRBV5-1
TGCGCCAGCAGCTTGGGTGACAGGGGGCCAAAGATTTCGTCCACTGAAGCTTTCTTT
CASSLGDRGPKISSTEAFF
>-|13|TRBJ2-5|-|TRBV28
TGTGCCAGCAGAGCCGCCGGGAAAGAGACCCAGTACTTC
CASRAAGKETQYF
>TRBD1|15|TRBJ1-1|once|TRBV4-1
TGCGCCAGCAGCCCCTTGGACAGGGAGGATACTGAAGCTTTCTTT
CASSPLDREDTEAFF
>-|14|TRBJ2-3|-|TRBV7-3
TGTGCCAGCAGCTTATTGGGGCGGGGAGATACGCAGTATTTT
CASSLLGRGDTQYF
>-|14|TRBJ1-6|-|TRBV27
TGTGCCAGCAGTTTAAGCAAGTTGAAGTCACCCCTCCACTTT
CASSLSKLKSPLHF
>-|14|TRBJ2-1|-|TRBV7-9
TGTGCCAGCAGCTACGCAGGGCCTATTAATGAGCAGTTCTTC
CASSYAGPINEQFF
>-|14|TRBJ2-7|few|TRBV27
TGTGCCAGCAGTTTAGCGGGAAGTTCCTACGAGCAGTACTTC
CASSLAGSSYEQYF
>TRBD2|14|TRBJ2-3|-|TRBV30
TGTGCCTGGACGCTAGCGGGGGGCACAGATACGCAGTATTTT
CAWTLAGGTDTQYF
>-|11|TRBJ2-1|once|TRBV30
TGTGCCTGGTCAGGGGCAAGCGAGCAGTTCTTC
CAWSGASEQFF
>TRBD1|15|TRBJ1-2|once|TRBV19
TGTGCCAGTGGGGACAGGGGGAATTTGGATTATGGCTACACCTTC
CASGDRGNLDYGYTF
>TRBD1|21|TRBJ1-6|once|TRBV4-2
TGTGCCAGCAGCCAATCTTTTACGCCGGGACAGGAGGGCTCCTATAATTCACCCCTCCACTTT
CASSQSFTPGQEGSYNSPLHF
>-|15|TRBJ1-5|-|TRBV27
TGTGCCAGCAGTTCCTTCCCAGGGCTTAGTCAGCCCCAGCATTTT
CASSSFPGLSQPQHF
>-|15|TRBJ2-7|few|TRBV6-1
TGTGCCAGCAGTGTCTCGACGGACTCTGCCTACGAGCAGTACTTC
CASSVSTDSAYEQYF
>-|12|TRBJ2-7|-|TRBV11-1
TGTGCCAGCAGCTTATTGTCGGGCGAGCAGTACTTC
CASSLLSGEQYF
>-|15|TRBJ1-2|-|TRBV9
TGTGCCAGCAGCGCACCCGGGACCCCGGGAGAAGGCTACACCTTC
CASSAPGTPGEGYTF
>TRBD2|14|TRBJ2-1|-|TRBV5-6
TGTGCCAGCAGCTATCTAGCGGGTAACAATGAGCAGTTCTTC
CASSYLAGNNEQFF
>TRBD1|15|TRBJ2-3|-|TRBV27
TGTGCCAGCAGTCCTAGGGACAGGGGATCAGATACGCAGTATTTT
CASSPRDRGSDTQYF
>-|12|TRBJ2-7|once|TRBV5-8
TGTGCCAGCAGCTTGGATCTCTACGAGCAGTACTTC
CASSLDLYEQYF